This T cell receptor (beta chain) was recovered during a study of siplizumab effects on memory and regulatory T cells. This clone was detected only once. Germline V gene data show CDR1 as MNHEY and CDR2 as SVGAGI. Deletions cut 8 bases from V and 0 bases from J, with 2 bases between. This CDR3 contains 10 residues. Around 9.2 x 10^4 TCR templates underwent assay in every sample. Generated by immunoSEQ multiplex PCR, the TCRdb table keeps only in-frame clones and is missing some. The sample consists of more than 45,000 clones, approximately 95% of them appearing once. The sequenced material came from CD8+ T cells sorted from blood. V usage is TRBV6-5 and J usage is TRBJ2-7; D is ambiguous. The TCR was taken from a human donor in good health. Here the CDR3 reads CASASYEQYF. The CDR3 DNA follows: TGTGCCAGCGCCTCCTACGAGCAGTACTTC.